This is a list of T cell receptor beta chains from one sample in a study of blood T cell repertoires in COVID-19. Libraries were prepared by immunoSEQ multiplex PCR; TCRdb keeps only in-frame clonotypes and omits some of them. This repertoire shows roughly 150,000 clones, under 90% found once; its top ten account for under 2.5%. Sequencing was done on a sample of peripheral blood. The receptors shown here come from an elderly woman with acute or convalescent COVID-19. CDR3s include the opening cysteine and the closing phenylalanine or tryptophan. The D gene is left open where the match is weak. Not all rows give a size; the values are once, few, many and, for expanded clones, a class.

cdr3_aa: CASSLAGLYYEQYF
cdr3_nt: TGTGCCAGCAGCTTGGCGGGACTCTACTACGAGCAGTACTTC
j_call: TRBJ2-7
v_call: TRBV5-6
d_call: .
clone_size: .

cdr3_aa: CASSDNGENYGYTF
cdr3_nt: TGCGCCAGCAGCGACAACGGTGAAAACTATGGCTACACCTTC
j_call: TRBJ1-2
v_call: TRBV5-1
d_call: .
clone_size: .

cdr3_aa: CASSLDQGADTGELFF
cdr3_nt: TGCGCCAGCAGCTTGGATCAGGGGGCGGACACCGGGGAGCTGTTTTTT
j_call: TRBJ2-2
v_call: TRBV5-1
d_call: TRBD1
clone_size: .

cdr3_aa: CASSLSGTSGVGETQYF
cdr3_nt: TGTGCCAGCAGCCTCAGTGGGACTAGCGGGGTTGGAGAGACCCAGTACTTC
j_call: TRBJ2-5
v_call: TRBV5-6
d_call: TRBD2
clone_size: .

cdr3_aa: CATDGSGGANEQFF
cdr3_nt: TGTGCCACCGACGGGAGCGGGGGGGCCAATGAGCAGTTCTTC
j_call: TRBJ2-1
v_call: TRBV28
d_call: TRBD2
clone_size: .

cdr3_aa: CASTTVNEQFF
cdr3_nt: TGTGCCAGCACGACAGTCAATGAGCAGTTCTTC
j_call: TRBJ2-1
v_call: TRBV12-3/TRBV12-4
d_call: .
clone_size: .

cdr3_aa: CASSSTGARPQHF
cdr3_nt: TGTGCCAGTAGCAGCACAGGAGCCCGGCCCCAGCATTTT
j_call: TRBJ1-5
v_call: TRBV19
d_call: .
clone_size: once

cdr3_aa: CASSFPYTQYF
cdr3_nt: TGTGCCAGCAGCTTCCCGTATACGCAGTATTTT
j_call: TRBJ2-3
v_call: TRBV7-9
d_call: .
clone_size: .

cdr3_aa: CASSLTVLTATSNQPQHF
cdr3_nt: TGCGCCAGCAGCCTGACAGTCTTGACAGCCACTAGCAATCAGCCCCAGCATTTT
j_call: TRBJ1-5
v_call: TRBV4-3
d_call: .
clone_size: .

cdr3_aa: CAWARGQGDADTQYF
cdr3_nt: TGTGCCTGGGCCCGGGGGCAGGGGGATGCAGATACGCAGTATTTT
j_call: TRBJ2-3
v_call: TRBV30
d_call: .
clone_size: .

cdr3_aa: CASSLLTSNYGYTF
cdr3_nt: TGTGCCAGCAGCCTTTTGACAAGTAACTATGGCTACACCTTC
j_call: TRBJ1-2
v_call: TRBV3-1/TRBV3-2
d_call: .
clone_size: .